One and the same sample provided the 2 T cell receptor beta chains below, sequenced in a study of graft-versus-host responses after intestinal transplantation. Only in-frame clones appear in the TCRdb table, and some are missing; sequencing was by immunoSEQ multiplex PCR. The sample shows tens of thousands of clones, less than 90% of them seen only once. Material: PBMCs, obtained about 28 days after intestinal transplant. These receptors all come from a human patient who received an intestinal transplant, so some T cells may come from the graft donor.

This clone was counted between two and nine times. The rearrangement joins TRBV7-4 to TRBJ2-2; D may be TRBD1 or TRBD2 (6 bases each). Germline loops: CDR1 SGHVT, CDR2 SQSDAQ. V was shortened by 5 bases and J by 3 bases, with 7 bases between the two germline ends. The CDR3 is 13 residues long. The CDR3: CASSRGDTGELFF. The CDR3, as DNA: TGTGCCAGCAGCAGGGGGGACACCGGGGAGCTGTTTTTT.

V gene TRBV7-2 combines with J gene TRBJ2-7, with a possible D match to TRBD2 (5 bases). Between the trimmed V and J ends, which lost 2 bases and 3 bases, there was a span of 17 bases. The CDR3 is 16 amino acids. CDR1 SGHTA and CDR2 FQGNSA come from the germline V gene. The CDR3 region has the DNA TGTGCCAGCAGCTTATCTTCTGAGCATCGGGGCTACGAGCAGTACTTC. As protein: CASSLSSEHRGYEQYF.